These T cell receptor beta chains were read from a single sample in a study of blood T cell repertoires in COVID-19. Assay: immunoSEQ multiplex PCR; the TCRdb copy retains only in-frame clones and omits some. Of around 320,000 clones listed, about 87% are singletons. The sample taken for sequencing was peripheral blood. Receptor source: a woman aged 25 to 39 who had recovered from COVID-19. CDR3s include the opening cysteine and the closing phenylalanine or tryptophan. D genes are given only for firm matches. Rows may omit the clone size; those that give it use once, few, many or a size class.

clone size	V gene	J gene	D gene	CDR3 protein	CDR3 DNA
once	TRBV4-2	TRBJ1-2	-	CASSQDWGKTGNRYGYTF	TGTGCCAGCAGCCAAGATTGGGGGAAAACAGGGAACCGTTATGGCTACACCTTC
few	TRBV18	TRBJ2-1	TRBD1	CASSPTGGSYNEQFF	TGTGCCAGCTCACCAACAGGGGGCTCCTACAATGAGCAGTTCTTC
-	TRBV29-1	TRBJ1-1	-	CSVEEAASGFEAFF	TGCAGCGTTGAAGAGGCGGCCTCAGGGTTTGAAGCTTTCTTT
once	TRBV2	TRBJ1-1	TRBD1	CASSEDRGGTEAFF	TGTGCCAGCAGTGAGGACAGGGGAGGCACTGAAGCTTTCTTT
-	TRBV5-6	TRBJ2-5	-	CASSLWGSQETQYF	TGTGCCAGCAGCTTGTGGGGCAGCCAAGAGACCCAGTACTTC
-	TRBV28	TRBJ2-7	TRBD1	CASSPLPGQPSYEQYF	TGTGCCAGCAGCCCCCTACCGGGACAGCCCTCCTACGAGCAGTACTTC
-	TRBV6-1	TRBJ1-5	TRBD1	CASSDPGQINQPQHF	TGTGCCAGCAGTGATCCGGGACAGATCAATCAGCCCCAGCATTTT
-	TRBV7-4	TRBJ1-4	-	CASSAERVRTLFGEKLFF	TGTGCCAGCAGCGCAGAGCGAGTTAGAACACTTTTTGGCGAAAAACTGTTTTTT
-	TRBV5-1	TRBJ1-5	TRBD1	CASSFEGGAGQPQHF	TGCGCCAGCAGCTTCGAAGGGGGCGCCGGGCAGCCCCAGCATTTT
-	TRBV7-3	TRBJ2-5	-	CASSLNSQETQYF	TGTGCCAGCAGCTTAAATAGCCAAGAGACCCAGTACTTC
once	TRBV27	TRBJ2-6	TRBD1	CATLEVWDRVDSGANVLTF	TGTGCCACCCTCGAAGTTTGGGACAGGGTCGACTCTGGGGCCAACGTCCTGACTTTC
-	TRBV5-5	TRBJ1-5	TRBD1	CASSLEGQAINQPQHF	TGTGCCAGCAGCTTGGAGGGACAGGCAATCAATCAGCCCCAGCATTTT
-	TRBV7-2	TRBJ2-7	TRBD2	CASSSWEGYEQYF	TGTGCCAGCAGCTCCTGGGAGGGATACGAGCAGTACTTC
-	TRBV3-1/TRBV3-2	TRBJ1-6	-	CASSQGTTSSPLHF	TGTGCCAGCAGCCAGGGGACAACCAGTTCACCCCTCCACTTT
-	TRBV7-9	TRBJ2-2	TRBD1	CASSLNRGSGELFF	TGTGCCAGCAGCTTAAACAGGGGATCCGGGGAGCTGTTTTTT
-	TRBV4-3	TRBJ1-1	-	CASSLLMTTPFAEAFF	TGCGCCAGCAGCCTGTTAATGACTACCCCTTTTGCTGAAGCTTTCTTT
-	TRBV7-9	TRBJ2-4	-	CASSHGPAKNIQYF	TGTGCCAGCAGCCACGGTCCGGCCAAAAACATTCAGTACTTC
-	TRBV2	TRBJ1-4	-	CASNGLVGTNEKLFF	TGTGCCAGCAACGGTTTGGTTGGAACTAATGAAAAACTGTTTTTT
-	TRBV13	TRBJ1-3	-	CASSFLATSGNTIYF	TGTGCCAGCAGCTTTTTGGCCACCTCTGGAAACACCATATATTTT
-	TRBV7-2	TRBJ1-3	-	CASSIKPTGGNTIYF	TGTGCCAGCAGCATCAAGCCCACGGGAGGAAACACCATATATTTT
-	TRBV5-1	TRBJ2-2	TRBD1	CASSLVQGAAGELFF	TGCGCCAGCAGCTTGGTCCAGGGGGCGGCCGGGGAGCTGTTTTTT
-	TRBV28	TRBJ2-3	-	CASSSPGGRDTDTQYF	TGTGCCAGCAGTAGTCCTGGAGGACGGGACACAGATACGCAGTATTTT
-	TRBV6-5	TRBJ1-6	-	CASSLRGRGNSPLHF	TGTGCCAGCAGTTTAAGGGGCAGGGGTAATTCACCCCTCCACTTT
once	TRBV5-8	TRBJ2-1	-	CASSSQGRATEQFF	TGTGCCAGCAGCTCACAGGGTAGGGCCACGGAGCAGTTCTTC
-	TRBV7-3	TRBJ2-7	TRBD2	CASSLSPAGEKYF	TGTGCCAGCAGCTTAAGTCCAGCGGGGGAGAAGTACTTC
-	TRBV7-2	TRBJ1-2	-	CASRYSRYGYTF	TGTGCCAGCAGGTACAGCCGCTATGGCTACACCTTC
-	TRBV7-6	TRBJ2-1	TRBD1	CASSPWTGVGNEQFF	TGTGCCAGCAGCCCTTGGACAGGGGTAGGCAATGAGCAGTTCTTC
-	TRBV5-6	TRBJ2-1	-	CASSLGRAYNEQFF	TGTGCCAGCAGCTTGGGCAGGGCATACAATGAGCAGTTCTTC
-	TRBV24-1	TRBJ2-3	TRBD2	CATSGSSGGVTDTQYF	TGTGCCACCAGTGGTTCTAGCGGAGGTGTTACAGATACGCAGTATTTT
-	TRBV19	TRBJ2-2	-	CASSTSVFSGELFF	TGTGCCAGTAGTACCTCAGTGTTCTCCGGGGAGCTGTTTTTT
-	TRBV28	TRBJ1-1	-	CASRGAGSEAFF	TGTGCCAGCAGGGGAGCGGGCAGCGAAGCTTTCTTT
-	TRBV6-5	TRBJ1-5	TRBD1	CASRPQGDGNQPQHF	TGTGCCAGCAGACCACAGGGGGATGGCAATCAGCCCCAGCATTTT
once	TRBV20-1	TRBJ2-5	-	CSARGEKTQYF	TGCAGTGCTAGAGGGGAGAAGACCCAGTACTTC
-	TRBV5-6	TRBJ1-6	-	CASSLVQGSSPLHF	TGTGCCAGCAGCTTGGTTCAGGGGAGTTCACCCCTCCACTTT
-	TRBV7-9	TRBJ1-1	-	CASSLDPLRGTEAFF	TGTGCCAGCAGCTTAGATCCCTTAAGGGGCACTGAAGCTTTCTTT
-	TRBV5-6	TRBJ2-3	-	CASSPGPDTQYF	TGTGCCAGCAGTCCAGGGCCCGATACGCAGTATTTT
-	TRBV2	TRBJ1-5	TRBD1	CASSVDRGSKPQHF	TGTGCCAGCAGTGTGGACAGGGGGAGTAAGCCCCAGCATTTT
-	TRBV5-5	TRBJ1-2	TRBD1	CASSVDRAHHEGYTF	TGTGCCAGCAGCGTGGACAGGGCACACCACGAGGGCTACACCTTC
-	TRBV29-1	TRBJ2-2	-	CSVGAPPPAGIAGELFF	TGCAGCGTTGGGGCTCCCCCCCCAGCGGGTATTGCCGGGGAGCTGTTTTTT
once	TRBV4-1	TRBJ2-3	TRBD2	CASSLGLAGGTDTQYF	TGCGCCAGCAGCCTCGGACTAGCGGGGGGCACAGATACGCAGTATTTT